The sequence of this TCR beta chain was determined in a study of regulatory T cells in long-lasting Graves disease. Time point given: newly diagnosed GD, antithyroid drugs for less than 3 months. Following extraction of RNA from PBMCs, that RNA was used to make the TCR library. In its sample, this clonotype was seen many times. Its ends do not fully match the called genes, so a read error is possible. Libraries of TCR beta came from iRepertoire HTBI primers plus Arm-PCR of CDR3 regions. TCRdb independently ran MiXCR on the multiplex PCR reads; one entry per CDR3 protein. The table shows about 540,000 distinct CDR3 sequences, with about 13% occurring only once. CDR1 and CDR2 (germline): SGHRS, YFSETQ. This CDR3 is built from 12 residues. The data also belong to a second study, concerning T cells in Graves' hyperthyroidism and ophthalmopathy.

This clonotype was obtained from a man aged 25 to 40 with Graves disease. Source: peripheral blood mononuclear cells (PBMCs), taken at new diagnosis, from a patient treated with antithyroid drugs. The chain recombines TRBV5-1 with TRBJ1-1; D gene uncertain. CDR3 region: CASSVGSTEAFF. CDR3 coding DNA: TGTGCCAGCAGTGTCGGGAGCACTGAAGCTTTCTTT.